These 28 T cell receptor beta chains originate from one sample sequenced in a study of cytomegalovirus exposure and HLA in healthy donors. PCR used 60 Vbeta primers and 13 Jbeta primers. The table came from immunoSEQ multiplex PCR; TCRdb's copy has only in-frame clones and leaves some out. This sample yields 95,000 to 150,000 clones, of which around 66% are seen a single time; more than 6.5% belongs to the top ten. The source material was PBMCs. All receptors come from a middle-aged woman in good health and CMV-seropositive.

The CDR3 coding sequence is TGTGCCACCAGCAGAGTTAAGGGGTATACTAATGAAAAACTGTTTTTT. Protein: CATSRVKGYTNEKLFF. The V gene is TRBV15, the J gene TRBJ1-4, with TRBD1 as a possible D gene (5 bases). Germline V lookup: CDR1 LNHNV, CDR2 YYDKDF (reference sequence). This CDR3 is built from 16 residues. V gave up 1 base and J gave up 2 bases, with 11 bases separating them. Looking up the rest from reference TRBV15 and TRBJ1-4 gives the full variable domain: DAMVIQNPRYQVTQFGKPVTLSCSQTLNHNVMYWYQQKSSQAPKLLFHYYDKDFNNEADTPDNFQSRRPNTSFCFLDIRSPGLGDTAMYLCATSRVKGYTNEKLFFGSGTQLSVL.

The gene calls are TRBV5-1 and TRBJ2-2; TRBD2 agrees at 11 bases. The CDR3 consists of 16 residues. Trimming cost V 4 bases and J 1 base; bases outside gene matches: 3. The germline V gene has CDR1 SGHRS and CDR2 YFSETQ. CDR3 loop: CASSPGTSGNTGELFF. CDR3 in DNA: TGCGCCAGCAGCCCCGGGACTAGCGGGAACACCGGGGAGCTGTTTTTT.

The CDR3 protein is CASSLYPPDRGSETQYF. The DNA of the CDR3 is TGTGCCAGCAGTTTATATCCCCCTGACAGGGGTAGCGAGACCCAGTACTTC. The chain uses TRBV27 and TRBJ2-5, with TRBD1 identical over 8 bases. This CDR3 contains 17 residues. V lost 1 base, J lost 5 bases, and 12 bases stayed unmatched. The germline gives CDR1 MNHEY, CDR2 SMNVEV (reference sequence).

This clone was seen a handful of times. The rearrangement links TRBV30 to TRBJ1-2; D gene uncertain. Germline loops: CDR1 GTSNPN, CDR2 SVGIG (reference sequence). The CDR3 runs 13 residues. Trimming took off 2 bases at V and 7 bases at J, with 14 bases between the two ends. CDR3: CAWSTLGSGGYTF. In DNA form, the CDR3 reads TGTGCCTGGAGTACTCTGGGTTCAGGTGGCTACACCTTC.

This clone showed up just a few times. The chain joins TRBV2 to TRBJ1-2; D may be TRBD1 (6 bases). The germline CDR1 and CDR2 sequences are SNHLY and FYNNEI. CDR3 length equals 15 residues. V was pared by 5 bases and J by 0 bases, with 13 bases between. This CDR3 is CASSQDRSSNYGYTF. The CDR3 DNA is TGTGCCAGCAGTCAGGACAGAAGCTCTAACTATGGCTACACCTTC.

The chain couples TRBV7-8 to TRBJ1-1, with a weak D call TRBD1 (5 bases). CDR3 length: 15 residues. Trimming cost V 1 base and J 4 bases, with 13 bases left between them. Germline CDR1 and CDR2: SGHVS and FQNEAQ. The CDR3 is CASSLGATEATEAFF. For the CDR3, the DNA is TGTGCCAGCAGCTTAGGAGCGACAGAAGCCACTGAAGCTTTCTTT.

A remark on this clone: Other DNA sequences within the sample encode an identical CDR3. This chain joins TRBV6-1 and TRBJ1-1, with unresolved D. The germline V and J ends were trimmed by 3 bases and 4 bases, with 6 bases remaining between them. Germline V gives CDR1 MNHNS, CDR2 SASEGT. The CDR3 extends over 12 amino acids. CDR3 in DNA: TGTGCCAGCAGTGAGTCCTTCACTGAAGCTTTCTTT. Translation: CASSESFTEAFF.

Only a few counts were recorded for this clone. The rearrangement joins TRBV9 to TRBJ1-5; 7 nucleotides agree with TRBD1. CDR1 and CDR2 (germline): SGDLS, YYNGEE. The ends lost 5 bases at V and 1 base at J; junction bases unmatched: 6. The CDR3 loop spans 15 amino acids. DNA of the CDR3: TGTGCCAGCAGTCCCGACAGGGCCAGCAATCAGCCCCAGCATTTT. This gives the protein CASSPDRASNQPQHF.

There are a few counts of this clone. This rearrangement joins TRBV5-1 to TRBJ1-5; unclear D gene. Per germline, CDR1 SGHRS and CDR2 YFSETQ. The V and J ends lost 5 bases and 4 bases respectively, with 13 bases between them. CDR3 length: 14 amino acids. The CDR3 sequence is CASREGGGNQPQHF. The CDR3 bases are TGCGCCAGCAGGGAAGGCGGAGGTAATCAGCCCCAGCATTTT.

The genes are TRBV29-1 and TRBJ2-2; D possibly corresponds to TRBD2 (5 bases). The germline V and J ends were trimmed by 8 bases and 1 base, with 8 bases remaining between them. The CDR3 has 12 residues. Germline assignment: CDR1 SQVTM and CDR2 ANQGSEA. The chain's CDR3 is CSFRGNTGELFF. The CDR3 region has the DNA TGCAGCTTTCGGGGGAACACCGGGGAGCTGTTTTTT.

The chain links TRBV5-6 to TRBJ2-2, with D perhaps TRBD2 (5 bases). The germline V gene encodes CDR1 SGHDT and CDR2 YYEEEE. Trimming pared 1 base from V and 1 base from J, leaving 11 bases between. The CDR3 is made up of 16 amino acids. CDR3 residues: CASSLSSRVNTGELFF. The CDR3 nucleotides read TGTGCCAGCAGCTTGAGTTCGAGGGTGAACACCGGGGAGCTGTTTTTT.

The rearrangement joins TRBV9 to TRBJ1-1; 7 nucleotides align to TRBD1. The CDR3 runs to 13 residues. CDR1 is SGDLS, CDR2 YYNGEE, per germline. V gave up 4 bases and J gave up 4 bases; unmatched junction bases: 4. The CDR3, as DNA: TGTGCCAGCAGCATATCAGGGGGCACTGAAGCTTTCTTT. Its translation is CASSISGGTEAFF.

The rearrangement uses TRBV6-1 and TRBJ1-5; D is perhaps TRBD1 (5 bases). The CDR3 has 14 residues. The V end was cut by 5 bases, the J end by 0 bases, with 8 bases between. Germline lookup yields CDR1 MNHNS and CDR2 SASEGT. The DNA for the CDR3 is TGTGCCAGCAGTCCGACAGTTAGCAATCAGCCCCAGCATTTT. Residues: CASSPTVSNQPQHF.

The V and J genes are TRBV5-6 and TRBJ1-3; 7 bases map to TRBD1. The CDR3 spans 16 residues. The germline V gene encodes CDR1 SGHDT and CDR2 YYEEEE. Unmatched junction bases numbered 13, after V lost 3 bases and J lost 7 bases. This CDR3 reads CASSSDGTAPRNTIYF. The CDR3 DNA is TGTGCCAGCAGCTCAGACGGGACAGCGCCCCGGAACACCATATATTTT.

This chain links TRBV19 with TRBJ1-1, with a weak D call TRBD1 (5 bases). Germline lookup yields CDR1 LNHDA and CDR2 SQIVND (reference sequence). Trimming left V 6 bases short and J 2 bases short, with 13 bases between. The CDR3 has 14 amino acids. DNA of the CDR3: TGTGCCAGTAGCCCGCGACAGCCTAACACTGAAGCTTTCTTT. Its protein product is CASSPRQPNTEAFF.

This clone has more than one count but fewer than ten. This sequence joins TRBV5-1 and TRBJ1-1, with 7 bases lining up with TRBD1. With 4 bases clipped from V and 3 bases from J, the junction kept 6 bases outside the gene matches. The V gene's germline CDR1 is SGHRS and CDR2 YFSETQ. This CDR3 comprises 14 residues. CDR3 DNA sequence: TGCGCCAGCAGCGTGACAGGGCCGGACACTGAAGCTTTCTTT. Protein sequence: CASSVTGPDTEAFF.

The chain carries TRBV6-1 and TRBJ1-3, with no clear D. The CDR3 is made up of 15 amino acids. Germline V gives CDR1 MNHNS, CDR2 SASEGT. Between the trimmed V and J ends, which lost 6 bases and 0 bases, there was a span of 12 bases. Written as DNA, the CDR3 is TGTGCCAGCAGCCATAACCAGAACTCTGGAAACACCATATATTTT. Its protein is CASSHNQNSGNTIYF.

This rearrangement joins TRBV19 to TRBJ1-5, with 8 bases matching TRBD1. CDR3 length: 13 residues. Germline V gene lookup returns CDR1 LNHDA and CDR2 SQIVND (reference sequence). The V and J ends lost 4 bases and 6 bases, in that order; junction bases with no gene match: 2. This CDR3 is CASSRTGFQPQHF. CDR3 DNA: TGTGCCAGTAGTAGGACAGGGTTTCAGCCCCAGCATTTT.

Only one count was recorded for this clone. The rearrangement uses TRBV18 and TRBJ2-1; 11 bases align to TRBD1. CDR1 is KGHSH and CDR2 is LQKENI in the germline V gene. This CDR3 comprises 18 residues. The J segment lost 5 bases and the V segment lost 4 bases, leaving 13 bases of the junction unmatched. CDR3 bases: TGTGCCAGCTCACTGATGTTCCCGGGACAGGGGGGGAACAATGAGCAGTTCTTC. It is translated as CASSLMFPGQGGNNEQFF.

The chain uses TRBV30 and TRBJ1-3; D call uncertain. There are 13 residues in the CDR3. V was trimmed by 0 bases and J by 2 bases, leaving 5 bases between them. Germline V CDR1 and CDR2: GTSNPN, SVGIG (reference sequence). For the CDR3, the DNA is TGTGCCTGGAGTGTTTTAACTGGAAACACCATATATTTT. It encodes CAWSVLTGNTIYF.

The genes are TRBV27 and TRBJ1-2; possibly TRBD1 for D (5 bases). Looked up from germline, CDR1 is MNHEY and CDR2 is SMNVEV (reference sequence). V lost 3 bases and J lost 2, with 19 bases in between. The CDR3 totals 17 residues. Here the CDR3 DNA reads TGTGCCAGCAGTTTCCACCGTCCATATCCAGGGAACTATGGCTACACCTTC. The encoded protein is CASSFHRPYPGNYGYTF.

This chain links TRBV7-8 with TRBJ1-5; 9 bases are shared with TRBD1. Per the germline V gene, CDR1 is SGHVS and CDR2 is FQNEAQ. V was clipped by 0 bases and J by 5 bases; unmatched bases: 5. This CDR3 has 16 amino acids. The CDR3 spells CASSLAGDRDDQPQHF. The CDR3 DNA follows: TGTGCCAGCAGCTTAGCGGGGGACAGGGACGATCAGCCCCAGCATTTT.

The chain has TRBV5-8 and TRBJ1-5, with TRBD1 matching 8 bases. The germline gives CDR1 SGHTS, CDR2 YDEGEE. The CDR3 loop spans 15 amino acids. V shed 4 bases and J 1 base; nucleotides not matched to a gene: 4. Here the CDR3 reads CASSARQGSNQPQHF. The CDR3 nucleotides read TGTGCCAGCAGCGCCCGACAGGGGAGCAATCAGCCCCAGCATTTT.

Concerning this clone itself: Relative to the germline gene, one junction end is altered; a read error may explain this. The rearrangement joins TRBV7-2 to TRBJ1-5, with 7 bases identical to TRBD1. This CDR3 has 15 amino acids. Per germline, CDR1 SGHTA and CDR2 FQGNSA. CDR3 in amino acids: CAGSSPPGGHQPQHF. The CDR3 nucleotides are TGTGCCGGCAGCTCCCCCCCAGGGGGTCATCAGCCCCAGCATTTT. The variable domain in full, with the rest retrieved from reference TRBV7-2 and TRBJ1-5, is GAGVSQSPSNKVTEKGKDVELRCDPISGHTALYWYRQSLGQGLEFLIYFQGNSAPDKSGLPSDRFSAERTGGSVSTLTIQRTQQEDSAVYLCAGSSPPGGHQPQHFGDGTRLSIL.

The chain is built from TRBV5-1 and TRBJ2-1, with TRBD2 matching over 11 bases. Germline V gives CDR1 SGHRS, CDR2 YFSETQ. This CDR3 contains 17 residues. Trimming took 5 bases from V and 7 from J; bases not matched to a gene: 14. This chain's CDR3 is CASRPTSGRWLQNEQFF. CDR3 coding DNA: TGCGCCAGCAGGCCCACTAGCGGGAGATGGTTACAGAATGAGCAGTTCTTC.

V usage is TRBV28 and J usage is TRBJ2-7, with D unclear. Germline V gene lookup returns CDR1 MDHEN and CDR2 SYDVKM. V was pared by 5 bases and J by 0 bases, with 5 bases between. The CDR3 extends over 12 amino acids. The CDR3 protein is CASSRASYEQYF. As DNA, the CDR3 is TGTGCCAGCAGTCGAGCCTCCTACGAGCAGTACTTC.

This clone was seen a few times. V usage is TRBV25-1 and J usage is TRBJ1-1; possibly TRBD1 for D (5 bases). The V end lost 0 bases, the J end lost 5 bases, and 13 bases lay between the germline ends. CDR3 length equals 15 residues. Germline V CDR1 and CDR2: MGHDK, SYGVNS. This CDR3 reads CASSEYREDRTEAFF. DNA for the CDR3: TGTGCCAGCAGTGAATACAGGGAGGATCGGACTGAAGCTTTCTTT.

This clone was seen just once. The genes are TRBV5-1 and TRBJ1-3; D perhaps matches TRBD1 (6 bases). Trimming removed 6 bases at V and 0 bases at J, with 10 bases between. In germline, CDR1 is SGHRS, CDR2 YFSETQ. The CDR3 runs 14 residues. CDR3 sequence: CASKGQTSGNTIYF. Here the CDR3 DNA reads TGCGCCAGCAAGGGACAAACCTCTGGAAACACCATATATTTT.